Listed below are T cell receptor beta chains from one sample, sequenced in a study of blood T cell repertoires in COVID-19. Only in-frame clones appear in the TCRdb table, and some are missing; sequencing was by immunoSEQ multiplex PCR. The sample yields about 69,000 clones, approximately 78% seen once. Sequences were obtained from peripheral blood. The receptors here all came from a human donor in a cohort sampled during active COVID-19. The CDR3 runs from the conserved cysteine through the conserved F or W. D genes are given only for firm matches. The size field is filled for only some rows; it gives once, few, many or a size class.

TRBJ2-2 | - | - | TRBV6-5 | CASSPPGNTGELFF | TGTGCCAGCAGTCCACCGGGGAACACCGGGGAGCTGTTTTTT
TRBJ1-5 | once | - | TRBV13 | CASSLGLNQPQHF | TGTGCCAGCAGCTTAGGTCTCAATCAGCCCCAGCATTTT
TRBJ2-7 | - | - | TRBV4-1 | CASSHPGVLPRSSYEQYF | TGCGCCAGCAGCCACCCGGGAGTACTCCCGCGAAGCTCCTACGAGCAGTACTTC
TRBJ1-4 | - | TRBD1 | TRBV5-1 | CASSPGPTGGGEKLFF | TGCGCCAGCAGCCCGGGGCCGACAGGGGGAGGTGAAAAACTGTTTTTT
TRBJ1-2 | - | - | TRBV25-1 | CASSPPEGGYGYTF | TGTGCCAGCAGCCCTCCGGAGGGAGGCTATGGCTACACCTTC
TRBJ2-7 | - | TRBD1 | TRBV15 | CATSRRDRGDYEQYF | TGTGCCACCAGCAGACGGGACAGGGGTGACTACGAGCAGTACTTC
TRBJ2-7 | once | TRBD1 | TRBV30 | CAWSPGTGHYEQYF | TGTGCCTGGAGTCCCGGGACAGGACACTACGAGCAGTACTTC
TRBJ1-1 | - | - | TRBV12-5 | CASGLVLSGNTEAFF | TGTGCTAGTGGTTTGGTACTCTCGGGGAACACTGAAGCTTTCTTT
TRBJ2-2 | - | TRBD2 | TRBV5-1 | CASSLQTWSGGNTGELFF | TGCGCCAGCAGCTTACAGACTTGGAGCGGGGGGAACACCGGGGAGCTGTTTTTT
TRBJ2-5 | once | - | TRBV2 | CASSGGTQYF | TGTGCCAGCAGTGGAGGGACCCAGTACTTC
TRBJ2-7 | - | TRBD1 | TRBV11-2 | CASSPTGAPGEQYF | TGTGCCAGCAGCCCGACAGGGGCCCCAGGGGAGCAGTACTTC
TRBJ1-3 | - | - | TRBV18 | CASSPGGEGNTIYF | TGTGCCAGCTCACCGGGGGGAGAAGGAAACACCATATATTTT
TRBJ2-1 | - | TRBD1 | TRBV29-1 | CSVRGTGEAQQFF | TGCAGCGTTAGAGGGACAGGGGAAGCCCAGCAGTTCTTC
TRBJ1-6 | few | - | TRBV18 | CASSPAGDSPLHF | TGTGCCAGCTCACCAGCAGGGGATTCACCCCTCCACTTT
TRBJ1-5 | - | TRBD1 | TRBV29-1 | CSVEDRVGQPQHF | TGCAGCGTGGAAGACAGGGTTGGTCAGCCCCAGCATTTT
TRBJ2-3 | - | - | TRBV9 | CASSDDRTFGTDTQYF | TGTGCCAGCAGCGACGACAGAACCTTTGGCACAGATACGCAGTATTTT
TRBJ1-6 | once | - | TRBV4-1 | CASSLEGTLNSPLHF | TGCGCCAGCAGCCTTGAGGGGACATTGAATTCACCCCTCCACTTT
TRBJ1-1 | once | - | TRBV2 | CASSYGGGNTEAFF | TGTGCCAGCAGTTACGGGGGGGGGAACACTGAAGCTTTCTTT
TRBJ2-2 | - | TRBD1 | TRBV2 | CASIRTGAPGELFF | TGTGCCAGCATACGGACAGGGGCCCCCGGGGAGCTGTTTTTT
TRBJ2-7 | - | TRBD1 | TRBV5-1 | CASSSGTGLTEQYF | TGCGCCAGCAGCTCCGGGACAGGGCTTACGGAGCAGTACTTC
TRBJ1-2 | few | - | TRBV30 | CAWRTGRNYGYTF | TGTGCCTGGAGGACAGGACGCAACTATGGCTACACCTTC
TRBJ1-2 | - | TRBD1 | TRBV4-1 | CASSQDEGQGIRGYTF | TGCGCCAGCAGCCAAGATGAGGGACAGGGGATTCGGGGCTACACCTTC
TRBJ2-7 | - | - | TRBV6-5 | CASRQAAGEQYF | TGTGCCAGTAGACAGGCAGCGGGGGAGCAGTACTTC
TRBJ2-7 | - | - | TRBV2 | CASEGPTEEQYF | TGTGCCAGTGAAGGCCCGACAGAGGAGCAGTACTTC
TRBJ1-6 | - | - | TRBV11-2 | CASSPTGAPDNSPLHF | TGTGCCAGCAGCCCCACTGGGGCACCCGATAATTCACCCCTCCACTTT
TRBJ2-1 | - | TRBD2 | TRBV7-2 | CASSSSSGGYNEQFF | TGTGCCAGCAGCTCCTCTAGCGGGGGGTACAATGAGCAGTTCTTC
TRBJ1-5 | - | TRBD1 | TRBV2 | CASSEFRGQGKQPQHF | TGTGCCAGCAGTGAATTTCGGGGACAGGGTAAACAGCCCCAGCATTTT
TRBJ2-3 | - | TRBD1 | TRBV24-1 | CATSDSTGGADTDTQYF | TGTGCCACCAGTGATTCGACAGGGGGGGCCGACACAGATACGCAGTATTTT
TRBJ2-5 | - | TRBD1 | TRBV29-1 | CSVDKAGGLETQYF | TGCAGCGTTGACAAGGCAGGGGGTTTGGAGACCCAGTACTTC
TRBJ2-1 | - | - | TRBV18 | CASSPRTSNEQFF | TGTGCCAGCTCACCGCGGACTTCCAATGAGCAGTTCTTC
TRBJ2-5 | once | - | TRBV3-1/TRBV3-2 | CASSQGGAGQETQYF | TGTGCCAGCAGCCAAGGGGGAGCAGGCCAAGAGACCCAGTACTTC
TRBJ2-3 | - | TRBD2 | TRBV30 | CAWSVEAGGGTDTQYF | TGTGCCTGGAGTGTAGAAGCGGGGGGCGGGACAGATACGCAGTATTTT
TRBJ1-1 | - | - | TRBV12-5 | CASGLALTADTEAFF | TGTGCTAGTGGTTTGGCTCTGACAGCCGACACTGAAGCTTTCTTT
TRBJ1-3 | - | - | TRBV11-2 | CASSLDVGFSSGNTIYF | TGTGCCAGCAGCTTAGATGTCGGGTTCTCCTCTGGAAACACCATATATTTT
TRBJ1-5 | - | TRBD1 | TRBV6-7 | CASSYGDRGYSQPQHF | TGTGCCAGCAGTTACGGGGACAGGGGGTATAGTCAGCCCCAGCATTTT
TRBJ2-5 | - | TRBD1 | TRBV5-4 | CASSLSGGAVETQYF | TGTGCCAGCAGCTTATCAGGGGGCGCCGTGGAGACCCAGTACTTC
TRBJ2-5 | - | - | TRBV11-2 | CASSWGRAQETQYF | TGTGCCAGCAGCTGGGGCAGGGCCCAAGAGACCCAGTACTTC
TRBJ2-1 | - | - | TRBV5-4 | CASSLSGQMAQFF | TGTGCCAGCAGCTTATCCGGACAGATGGCCCAGTTCTTC
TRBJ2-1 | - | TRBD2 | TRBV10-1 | CASPRAGGNEQFF | TGCGCCAGCCCGAGGGCGGGGGGAAATGAGCAGTTCTTC
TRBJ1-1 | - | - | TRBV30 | CAWSVPQGKYTEAFF | TGTGCCTGGAGTGTACCGCAGGGGAAGTACACTGAAGCTTTCTTT
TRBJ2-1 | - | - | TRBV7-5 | CAREGEQFF | TGTGCCAGAGAGGGTGAGCAGTTCTTC
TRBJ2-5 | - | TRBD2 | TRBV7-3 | CASSLSGGAETQYF | TGTGCCAGCAGCCTCAGCGGGGGGGCTGAGACCCAGTACTTC
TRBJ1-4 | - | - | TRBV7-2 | CASTATGNGEKLFF | TGTGCCAGCACCGCCACAGGGAATGGTGAAAAACTGTTTTTT
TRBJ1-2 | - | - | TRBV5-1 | CASSLGGRGSGYTF | TGCGCCAGCAGCTTGGGTGGCAGGGGATCTGGCTACACCTTC
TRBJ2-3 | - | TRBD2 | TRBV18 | CASSPVASGGFTDTQYF | TGTGCCAGCTCACCAGTGGCTAGCGGGGGTTTCACAGATACGCAGTATTTT
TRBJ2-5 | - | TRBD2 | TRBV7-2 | CASSPSGRRIETQYF | TGTGCCAGCAGTCCTAGCGGCAGGCGAATAGAGACCCAGTACTTC
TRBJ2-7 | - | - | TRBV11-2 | CASSFGTGSYEQYF | TGTGCCAGCAGCTTCGGGACTGGCTCCTACGAGCAGTACTTC
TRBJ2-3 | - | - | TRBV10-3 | CAIEAEGEQYF | TGTGCCATTGAGGCTGAGGGGGAGCAGTATTTT
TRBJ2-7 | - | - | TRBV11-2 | CASSLERGYEQYF | TGTGCCAGCAGCTTAGAGCGGGGCTACGAGCAGTACTTC
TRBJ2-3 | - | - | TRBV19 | CASSPDRRMEDTQYF | TGTGCCAGTAGTCCCGACAGGAGGATGGAAGATACGCAGTATTTT
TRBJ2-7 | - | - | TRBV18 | CASSLLSRELGEQYF | TGTGCCAGCTCACTGCTGTCCAGGGAATTGGGCGAGCAGTACTTC
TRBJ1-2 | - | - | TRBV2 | CASSTDGYTF | TGTGCCAGCAGTACAGATGGCTACACCTTC
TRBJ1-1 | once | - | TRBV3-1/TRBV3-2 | CASSQGFYGGAFF | TGTGCCAGCAGCCAAGGGTTTTATGGCGGAGCTTTCTTT
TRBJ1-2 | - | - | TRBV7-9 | CASSLSLTGGYTF | TGTGCCAGCAGCTTATCACTTACCGGTGGCTACACCTTC
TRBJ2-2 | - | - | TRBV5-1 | CASSSPPGAGELFF | TGCGCCAGCAGCTCCCCCCCAGGGGCCGGGGAGCTGTTTTTT
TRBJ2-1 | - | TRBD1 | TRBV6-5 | CASSLDRVVNEQFF | TGTGCCAGCAGTCTGGACAGGGTGGTTAATGAGCAGTTCTTC